The 8 T cell receptor beta chains listed next were all sequenced from one sample in a study of cytomegalovirus exposure and HLA in healthy donors. 13 Jbeta primers and 60 Vbeta primers were used for the PCR. Some clones are missing from TCRdb's copy, which holds only in-frame ones; the method was immunoSEQ multiplex PCR. The data show fewer than 250,000 clones, with 70% to 90% seen just once and about 3.1% held by the top ten. Material for sequencing was PBMCs. The source is a man aged 30 to 39 in good health and CMV-seronegative.

A remark on this clone: An end of the junction does not agree with germline; a read error may underlie this. J is TRBJ1-4 and V is TRBV7-9; D might be TRBD1 (5 bases). The CDR3 has 13 residues. Germline lookup yields CDR1 SEHNR and CDR2 FQNEAQ (reference sequence). The CDR3 sequence: CSSSLGAGEKLFF. The CDR3 coding sequence is TGTTCCAGCAGCTTAGGGGCGGGTGAAAAACTGTTTTTT.

This chain links TRBV28 with TRBJ1-4; a weak D match, TRBD1 (6 bases). The length of the CDR3 is 15 residues. V lost 4 bases, J lost 1 base, and 10 bases lay in between. Germline loops: CDR1 MDHEN, CDR2 SYDVKM. The CDR3 protein is CASSSRGRTNEKLFF. The CDR3 DNA reads as TGTGCCAGCAGTTCCAGGGGTCGAACTAATGAAAAACTGTTTTTT.

The V and J genes are TRBV2 and TRBJ2-1, with 7 bases that match TRBD2. Germline CDR1 is SNHLY and CDR2 is FYNNEI. The CDR3 totals 13 residues. Trimming removed 7 bases from V and 4 bases from J; junction bases left unmatched: 4. The CDR3 here is CASNRGEYNEQFF. The CDR3 nucleotides are TGTGCCAGCAACCGGGGGGAATACAATGAGCAGTTCTTC.

For this clone: The junction departs from germline at one end; a sequencing error may be responsible. The CDR3 loop reads CSSSLGQGNTGELFF. The CDR3 DNA is TGTTCCAGCAGCTTAGGGCAGGGGAACACCGGGGAGCTGTTTTTT. The chain combines TRBV7-9 with TRBJ2-2; perhaps TRBD1 as D (5 bases). The CDR3 has 15 residues. The V gene's germline CDR1 is SEHNR and CDR2 FQNEAQ (reference sequence).

The chain couples TRBV5-6 to TRBJ1-1; D not certain. The CDR3 length is 13 residues. Germline CDR1 and CDR2: SGHDT and YYEEEE. The ends were cut back, 2 bases at V and 3 bases at J, with 8 bases in the middle. The CDR3 region is CASSFGSDTEAFF. The CDR3 nucleotides are TGTGCCAGCAGCTTCGGTTCCGACACTGAAGCTTTCTTT.

The CDR3 DNA sequence: TGTGCCAGCAGTTCCGGGGGGCGCATCTACGAGCAGTACTTC. Amino acids: CASSSGGRIYEQYF. The chain couples TRBV27 to TRBJ2-7; D is possibly TRBD2 (7 bases). Trimming removed 4 bases from V and 3 bases from J, with 13 bases in between. This CDR3 contains 14 residues. Germline CDR1 reads MNHEY; CDR2 reads SMNVEV (reference sequence).

This chain links TRBV28 with TRBJ1-3; perhaps TRBD1 as D (5 bases). CDR3 length: 14 amino acids. Looked up from germline, CDR1 is MDHEN and CDR2 is SYDVKM. V was trimmed by 4 bases and J by 5 bases, leaving 12 bases between them. CDR3 DNA sequence: TGTGCCAGCAGTTCACAGGCTAGTAGAAACACCATATATTTT. This encodes CASSSQASRNTIYF.

The chain combines TRBV7-9 with TRBJ2-3; TRBD1 might be the D (6 bases). The CDR3 is 15 amino acids. Trimming took 1 base from V and 4 from J, leaving 12 bases between them. CDR1 is SEHNR and CDR2 is FQNEAQ in the germline V gene (reference sequence). CDR3 residues: CASSLGAGEADTQYF. For the CDR3, the DNA is TGTGCCAGCAGCTTAGGGGCAGGGGAAGCAGATACGCAGTATTTT.